Many counts were recorded for the clone carrying this T cell receptor (beta chain). Antigen unknown. The germline V gene has CDR1 SGHTA and CDR2 FQGNSA. CDR3 length: 13 amino acids. Trimming removed 4 bases at V and 3 bases at J, with 7 bases between. Primers used in a second PCR of about 6 to 12 cycles were a sample-barcoded 5' primer and a J-beta primer mix. TCRdb passed the 5' RACE reads through MiXCR, listing each CDR3 protein once. The repertoire consists of about 1,800,000 distinct CDR3 sequences, with approximately 30% occurring once and the leading ten covering 7.7%. It was around 10 milliliters of peripheral blood that were drawn from each donor. This sample was included in a study of blood T cells in healthy people across ages. Study results and limitations: Naive CD4+ cell counts and diversity both ran higher in long-lived than in aged donors. Across the age range, TCR beta diversity per million T cells fell in a roughly linear way.

The material sequenced was blood. This clonotype originated in a woman in her twenties or thirties in good health. The rearrangement uses TRBV7-2 and TRBJ2-1, with D unresolved. CDR3 amino acids: CASSYDNYNEQFF. The CDR3 DNA reads TGTGCCAGCAGCTACGACAACTACAATGAGCAGTTCTTC.